The entry below gives a single TCR beta chain sequence along with its context. Its target is not known. Sequencing was performed with immunoSEQ multiplex PCR; in TCRdb, only in-frame clones are kept and a portion is missing. This sample has 150,000 to 200,000 clones; 90% to 95% occur once, and the top ten carry under 6%. The CDR3 spans 14 residues. CDR1 is SGHNT and CDR2 is YENEEA in the germline V gene. V was trimmed by 1 base and J by 4 bases, leaving 10 bases between them. This sample is drawn from a study of T cell responses to AZD1222 COVID-19 vaccine. Study-level results: Baseline seropositivity characterized only six AZD1222 recipients. Samples come after the peak T cell response, not at day 14. Donors were largely white British and mainly female; clonal diversity was possibly underestimated. The reported proportion of spike-specific TCRs targeting unmutated variant regions was nearly half.

The clonotype originates from an adult who received the AZD1222 COVID-19 vaccine. Here the sequenced sample was peripheral blood, taken 28 days after the second AZD1222 dose. The chain is built from TRBV11-3 and TRBJ1-2; unclear D gene. CDR3 DNA sequence: TGTGCCAGCAGCTTAGTGGGAGGCTTCTATGGCTACACCTTC. Translated, it gives CASSLVGGFYGYTF. Filled out from reference TRBV11-3 and TRBJ1-2, the complete variable domain reads EAGVVQSPRYKIIEKKQPVAFWCNPISGHNTLYWYLQNLGQGPELLIRYENEEAVDDSQLPKDRFSAERLKGVDSTLKIQPAELGDSAVYLCASSLVGGFYGYTFGSGTRLTVV.